This T cell receptor beta chain was observed in a study of blood T cells in healthy people across ages. This clonotype was found many times. Its antigen is currently unknown. General study points: Leaving the PBMCs unsorted stopped any conclusive comparison of naive versus antigen-experienced cells.

Alongside a J-beta primer mix, a sample-barcoded 5' primer served in a second PCR lasting about 6 to 12 cycles. Using its own MiXCR run on the 5' RACE reads, TCRdb lists one record per CDR3 protein. Among 540,000 or so distinct CDR3 sequences listed, around 24% were seen once. This CDR3 is built from 15 residues. V lost 1 base to trimming and J lost 2 bases, with 12 bases between them. Germline V gives CDR1 LGHNA, CDR2 YSLEER. This sample was also put to use in a study of T cells of mothers and their children. That source adds: A few healthy Caucasian mothers served as donors, and their six children did as well. At approximately 1.6 ug per 15 ul, all of the extracted RNA went into cDNA synthesis. Every mother supplied over 9 million TCR beta CDR3 reads and every child 2.5 million to 3.5 million.

Material for sequencing was blood. The chain joins TRBV4-3 to TRBJ2-7, with D tentatively TRBD1 (6 bases). This TCR was recovered from a boy under 18 in good health. CDR3 sequence: CASSQAVAGAYEQYF. The CDR3 DNA follows: TGCGCCAGCAGCCAAGCGGTGGCAGGGGCCTACGAGCAGTACTTC.